Below are 10 T cell receptor beta chains sequenced from a single sample in a study of shared clonotypes between healthy human individuals. Method: immunoSEQ multiplex PCR; TCRdb's copy keeps in-frame clones and lacks some. The repertoire has under 2,000,000 clones, roughly 95% of them found once; the top ten carry 1.2%. Selected positively for CCR7 and CD45RO-negative, naive CD8 cells excluded terminally differentiated effector memory CD45RA+ cells. Sequencing was done on a sample of naive CD8+ T cells sorted from blood. These receptors all come from a man aged 18 to 29 in good health.

The chain has TRBV6-1 and TRBJ1-1; possible D gene TRBD1, 6 bases. Trimming shortened V by 6 bases and J by 3 bases, and 17 bases separated the two germline ends. Germline V CDR1 and CDR2: MNHNS, SASEGT. The CDR3 totals 15 residues. The CDR3 bases are TGTGCCAGCAGCGCCCCGCGGCAGGGGTACACTGAAGCTTTCTTT. This translates into CASSAPRQGYTEAFF.

The sample holds one count of this clone. The chain uses TRBV5-1 and TRBJ2-7; no reliable D call. Per the germline V gene, CDR1 is SGHRS and CDR2 is YFSETQ. Trimming pared 2 bases from V and 2 bases from J, leaving 11 bases between. The CDR3 length is 14 residues. The CDR3 DNA reads TGCGCCAGCAGCTTTTGGGGATCGACCTACGAGCAGTACTTC. Translated: CASSFWGSTYEQYF.

This CDR3 reads CASSLANEGVFLHEQYF. As DNA, the CDR3 is TGTGCCAGCAGCTTAGCCAACGAAGGGGTTTTCCTCCACGAGCAGTACTTC. The J gene is TRBJ2-7, the V gene TRBV7-2; tentatively, D is TRBD1 (5 bases). The CDR3 consists of 17 residues. Germline V gene lookup returns CDR1 SGHTA and CDR2 FQGNSA. The V and J ends lost 0 bases and 5 bases respectively, with 20 bases between them.

This clone was detected a few times. This chain uses TRBV27 with TRBJ1-2, with 7 positions matching TRBD1. Germline V lookup: CDR1 MNHEY, CDR2 SMNVEV (reference sequence). This CDR3 is 14 amino acids long. V shed 4 bases, J shed 4 bases, and the junction held 6 bases outside the gene matches. The CDR3 loop reads CASSSLQGSYGYTF. The DNA for the CDR3 is TGTGCCAGCAGTTCCCTACAGGGGAGCTATGGCTACACCTTC.

This sequence joins TRBV7-2 and TRBJ2-1, with a possible D match to TRBD2 (6 bases). This CDR3 is built from 15 residues. V dropped 1 base and J dropped 7 bases, with 14 bases sitting between them. Per the germline V gene, CDR1 is SGHTA and CDR2 is FQGNSA. Here the CDR3 DNA reads TGTGCCAGCAGCTTAGGCCGGGAGAGTGGAAATGAGCAGTTCTTC. This codes for CASSLGRESGNEQFF.

V gene TRBV4-1 combines with J gene TRBJ1-1; D unresolved. Trimming removed 1 base at V and 12 bases at J, with 9 bases between. In germline, CDR1 is MGHRA, CDR2 YSYEKL. This CDR3 comprises 11 residues. This CDR3 is CASSQGSGTFF. The CDR3 DNA follows: TGCGCCAGCAGCCAAGGGAGCGGGACTTTCTTT.

The gene calls are TRBV29-1 and TRBJ2-7, with D perhaps being TRBD1 or TRBD2 (5 bases each). The germline V gene encodes CDR1 SQVTM and CDR2 ANQGSEA. The ends were cut back, 6 bases at V and 5 bases at J, with 14 bases in the middle. The CDR3 is made up of 12 amino acids. In DNA, the CDR3 is TGCAGCGTGGCCGGGACGGTCGACGAGCAGTACTTC. Its translation: CSVAGTVDEQYF.

This chain connects TRBV10-1 to TRBJ2-5; TRBD1 aligns across 9 bases. Germline values: CDR1 WNHNN, CDR2 SYGVQD (reference sequence). With 5 bases clipped from V and 7 bases from J, the junction kept 5 bases outside the gene matches. The CDR3 loop spans 13 amino acids. Here the CDR3 reads CASSLGTGTTQYF. The CDR3 nucleotides are TGCGCCAGCAGTCTTGGGACAGGGACGACCCAGTACTTC.

With respect to this clone: The sample has other DNA sequences that encode this CDR3 too. In nucleotides, the CDR3 is TGTGCCAGCAGTTTGAGGAGCTCTGGAAACACCATATATTTT. Its protein is CASSLRSSGNTIYF. V and J are TRBV28 and TRBJ1-3, with D hard to call. Germline CDR1 and CDR2: MDHEN and SYDVKM. V was cut by 3 bases and J by 0 bases, with 6 bases left in between. CDR3 length: 14 residues.

The chain is built from TRBV5-1 and TRBJ1-6, with D perhaps TRBD1 (5 bases). Trimming removed 0 bases at V and 6 bases at J, with 10 bases between. This CDR3 is 15 amino acids long. Germline CDR1 reads SGHRS; CDR2 reads YFSETQ. The CDR3 sequence is CASSLEGAGNSPLHF. DNA of the CDR3: TGCGCCAGCAGCTTGGAAGGGGCCGGTAATTCACCCCTCCACTTT.